Detailed here is one T cell receptor (beta chain). Antigen unknown. These data originate in a study of CD8+ T cells in alopecia areata. The sample's treatment: oral pan-JAK inhibitor, 5-10 mg twice daily. Study-wide points: Possibly because of HLA-related factors, TCR sharing was less clear across patients than in mice.

Following RNA extraction, reverse transcription yielded cDNA that acted as the sequencing template. Only in-frame clones appear in the TCRdb table, and some are missing; sequencing was by immunoSEQ multiplex PCR. The sample holds some 200,000 clones; about 62% are singletons and the top ten take more than 5.5%. Germline V gene data show CDR1 as GTSNPN and CDR2 as SVGIG (reference sequence). This CDR3 has 16 amino acids. The V end lost 3 bases, the J end lost 4 bases, and 19 bases lay between the germline ends. This specimen consisted of CD4+ T cells sorted from blood, obtained at week 24, from a patient treated with tofacitinib. The rearrangement joins TRBV30 to TRBJ1-3; TRBD1 might be the D (5 bases). The TCR comes from a human donor with alopecia areata. CDR3 loop: CAWSRGSGTLGNTIYF. The CDR3 DNA sequence: TGTGCCTGGAGCAGAGGATCCGGGACTTTGGGAAACACCATATATTTT.